This passage covers 5 T cell receptor beta chains from one sample sequenced in a study of blood T cell repertoires in COVID-19. The repertoire was sequenced with immunoSEQ multiplex PCR; TCRdb's copy has only in-frame clones and lacks some. The table lists under 80,000 clones, about 80% of them singletons. The source material was peripheral blood. The receptors derive from a human donor in a cohort sampled during active COVID-19.

The chain links TRBV5-4 to TRBJ2-7; 10 nucleotides agree with TRBD2. The CDR3 is 14 amino acids. Germline V gene sequence: CDR1 SGHNT, CDR2 YYREEE (reference sequence). V gave up 4 bases and J gave up 7 bases; unmatched junction bases: 8. CDR3 DNA sequence: TGTGCCAGCAGCAAAGCGGGAGGGCCGGGGGAGCAGTACTTC. It yields the protein CASSKAGGPGEQYF.

The chain links TRBV5-1 to TRBJ2-7, with 12 bases that match TRBD2. Germline CDR1 reads SGHRS; CDR2 reads YFSETQ. The CDR3 spans 14 residues. After removal of 4 bases from V and 6 bases from J, the junction contained 5 bases not matched to a gene. CDR3 sequence: CASSHGTSGFEQYF. CDR3 DNA sequence: TGCGCCAGCAGCCACGGGACTAGCGGGTTCGAGCAGTACTTC.

The table lists this clone with a few counts. V is TRBV27 and J is TRBJ2-7, with D possibly TRBD2 on 6 matching bases. The CDR3 is 14 residues long. The V end was cut by 6 bases, the J end by 2 bases, with 14 bases between. Germline CDR1 reads MNHEY; CDR2 reads SMNVEV (reference sequence). The CDR3 here is CASSHGDSTYEQYF. The CDR3 nucleotides read TGTGCCAGCAGCCATGGGGACTCGACCTACGAGCAGTACTTC.

The CDR3 region has the DNA TGTGCCAGCAGATCCAGCCCGACTTCTGGCTACACCTTC. Its translation is CASRSSPTSGYTF. The chain employs TRBV28 and TRBJ1-2, with unresolved D. Germline CDR1 reads MDHEN; CDR2 reads SYDVKM. The length of the CDR3 is 13 residues. The V end was cut by 6 bases, the J end by 7 bases, with 15 bases between.

This chain uses TRBV7-9 with TRBJ1-6; a weak D match, TRBD1 (6 bases). Germline V gene lookup returns CDR1 SEHNR and CDR2 FQNEAQ (reference sequence). Trimming cost V 5 bases and J 9 bases, with 14 bases left between them. The CDR3 is made up of 14 amino acids. The CDR3: CASSQDSRGSPLHF. The DNA for the CDR3 is TGTGCCAGCAGCCAGGACAGCAGGGGTTCACCCCTCCACTTT. Complete variable domain (other parts from reference TRBV7-9 and TRBJ1-6): DTGVSQNPRHKITKRGQNVTFRCDPISEHNRLYWYRQTLGQGPEFLTYFQNEAQLEKSRLLSDRFSAERPKGSFSTLEIQRTEQGDSAMYLCASSQDSRGSPLHFGNGTRLTVT.